Below, 18 T cell receptor beta chains from the same sample are listed, as sequenced in a study of cytomegalovirus exposure and HLA in healthy donors. Primers included in the PCR were 60 Vbeta and 13 Jbeta primers. Profiled with immunoSEQ multiplex PCR; TCRdb holds only in-frame clones, not every one. This sample has roughly 84,000 clones, with 63% found just once. Source material: PBMCs. These receptors all come from a woman between 40 and 50 years old in good health and CMV-seropositive.

The chain has TRBV10-2 and TRBJ2-7; 8 bases line up with TRBD1. The CDR3 contains 15 residues. V gave up 6 bases and J gave up 6 bases; unmatched junction bases: 13. The germline V gene encodes CDR1 WSHSY and CDR2 SAAADI. In nucleotides, the CDR3 is TGCGCCAGCAGAGCGATACTCGGACAGGGAACCGAGCAGTACTTC. Protein product: CASRAILGQGTEQYF.

The V and J genes are TRBV7-2 and TRBJ2-1; 7 bases match TRBD2. The CDR3 spans 14 residues. Germline V gene sequence: CDR1 SGHTA, CDR2 FQGNSA. V shed 1 base and J 9 bases; nucleotides not matched to a gene: 6. CDR3 loop: CASSLVEAGVEQFF. The CDR3 DNA sequence: TGTGCCAGCAGCTTAGTCGAGGCGGGAGTTGAGCAGTTCTTC. Full variable domain (rest looked up from reference TRBV7-2 and TRBJ2-1): GAGVSQSPSNKVTEKGKDVELRCDPISGHTALYWYRQSLGQGLEFLIYFQGNSAPDKSGLPSDRFSAERTGGSVSTLTIQRTQQEDSAVYLCASSLVEAGVEQFFGPGTRLTVL.

This clone was counted between two and nine times. J is TRBJ2-1 and V is TRBV4-1; TRBD2 matches at 11 bases. CDR3 size: 12 residues. Germline trimming cut 6 bases from V and 15 bases from J; bases unmatched to any gene: 7. Germline lookup yields CDR1 MGHRA and CDR2 YSYEKL. CDR3 loop: CASRVAGGPSFF. DNA of the CDR3: TGCGCCAGCAGGGTAGCGGGAGGGCCTTCGTTCTTC.

This chain uses TRBV27 with TRBJ2-7; no firm D call. The germline V and J ends were trimmed by 8 bases and 6 bases, with 14 bases remaining between them. CDR3 length: 12 amino acids. The germline gives CDR1 MNHEY, CDR2 SMNVEV (reference sequence). CDR3 sequence (DNA): TGTGCCAGCCAGAATAGTGGCGGCGAGCAGTACTTC. The encoded protein is CASQNSGGEQYF.

V is TRBV15 and J is TRBJ2-2; 7 bases match TRBD2. The V and J ends lost 0 bases and 6 bases, in that order; junction bases with no gene match: 7. Germline V CDR1 and CDR2: LNHNV, YYDKDF (reference sequence). This CDR3 is 16 amino acids long. CDR3 amino acids: CATSRDLGGGPGELFF. CDR3 nucleotides: TGTGCCACCAGCAGAGATCTTGGGGGAGGGCCCGGGGAGCTGTTTTTT.

This chain links TRBV6-5 with TRBJ1-6, with unresolved D. The CDR3 covers 15 residues. Germline CDR1 reads MNHEY; CDR2 reads SVGAGI. The ends were cut back, 6 bases at V and 10 bases at J, with 19 bases in the middle. The CDR3 reads CASSPPGVGVSPLHF. The CDR3 DNA reads as TGTGCCAGCAGCCCCCCCGGCGTCGGGGTGTCACCCCTCCACTTT.

The chain has TRBV13 and TRBJ1-4; 7 bases map to TRBD1. J was trimmed by 4 bases and V by 5 bases; bases with no gene match: 10. The V gene's germline CDR1 is PRHDT and CDR2 FYEKMQ (reference sequence). This CDR3 region has 16 residues. The CDR3 region has the DNA TGTGCCAGCAGCCAAAGCGAAGGGGGCGTTAATGAAAAACTGTTTTTT. This codes for CASSQSEGGVNEKLFF.

This clone has only one observation. The chain combines TRBV28 with TRBJ1-2; D call uncertain. The CDR3 is made up of 13 amino acids. Germline CDR1 reads MDHEN; CDR2 reads SYDVKM. V gave up 3 bases and J gave up 1 base, with 6 bases separating them. In DNA form, the CDR3 reads TGTGCCAGCAGTTTCAGTCTTAACTATGGCTACACCTTC. Translation: CASSFSLNYGYTF.

V is TRBV5-1 and J is TRBJ2-5; possibly TRBD1 for D (5 bases). The closer fit of TRBJ2-7 to the DNA end suggests the J call may be wrong. Germline V lookup: CDR1 SGHRS, CDR2 YFSETQ. CDR3 length: 15 amino acids. The CDR3 nucleotides are TGCGCCAGCAGCGTAACAGGTCTGAGGTCCTACGAGCAGTACTTC. It translates to CASSVTGLRSYEQYF.

The V gene is TRBV28, the J gene TRBJ1-4, with D possibly TRBD1 on 6 matching bases. The ends were cut back, 2 bases at V and 7 bases at J, with 14 bases in the middle. Germline V gives CDR1 MDHEN, CDR2 SYDVKM. The CDR3 has 15 residues. The CDR3 loop reads CASSLRGGGIEKLFF. The CDR3 bases are TGTGCCAGCAGTTTACGGGGAGGGGGGATTGAAAAACTGTTTTTT.

About this clone: The same CDR3 can be traced to other DNA sequences in this sample. The V gene is TRBV9, the J gene TRBJ2-5, with D tentatively TRBD2 (5 bases). CDR3 length: 14 residues. Germline loops: CDR1 SGDLS, CDR2 YYNGEE. V lost 5 bases and J lost 0, with 11 bases in between. DNA for the CDR3: TGTGCCAGCAGTGTTGGAGGCAACCAAGAGACCCAGTACTTC. This sequence encodes CASSVGGNQETQYF.

The chain is built from TRBV5-1 and TRBJ2-7, with D perhaps matching TRBD1 (5 bases). Trimming took off 0 bases at V and 3 bases at J, with 10 bases between the two ends. Germline V gives CDR1 SGHRS, CDR2 YFSETQ. The CDR3 length is 14 residues. CDR3 protein: CASSLGQPIYEQYF. CDR3 coding DNA: TGCGCCAGCAGCTTGGGACAGCCCATCTACGAGCAGTACTTC.

V usage is TRBV27 and J usage is TRBJ2-7; D possibly corresponds to TRBD2 (6 bases). Germline V gives CDR1 MNHEY, CDR2 SMNVEV (reference sequence). V was shortened by 3 bases and J by 6 bases, with 15 bases between the two germline ends. The CDR3 covers 14 residues. CDR3 DNA: TGTGCCAGCAGTTTGTTTCCGGGAGTAACCGAGCAGTACTTC. As protein: CASSLFPGVTEQYF.

The table lists this clone with a count of one. The chain links TRBV28 to TRBJ1-2; D is unclear. Germline V gives CDR1 MDHEN, CDR2 SYDVKM. The CDR3 is 10 residues long. Trimming removed 5 bases at V and 6 bases at J, with 4 bases between. The CDR3 nucleotides are TGTGCCAGCAGTCATGATGGCTACACCTTC. Translation: CASSHDGYTF.

The chain uses TRBV30 and TRBJ2-7; TRBD1 matches at 7 bases. V lost 4 bases, J lost 3 bases, and 6 bases stayed unmatched. The CDR3 totals 13 residues. Germline V gene data show CDR1 as GTSNPN and CDR2 as SVGIG (reference sequence). The CDR3: CAWNRDSFYEQYF. CDR3 bases: TGTGCCTGGAACCGGGACAGCTTCTACGAGCAGTACTTC.

The rearrangement uses TRBV29-1 and TRBJ2-5; TRBD1 agrees at 7 bases. Near its end, the DNA agrees better with TRBJ2-7, so the J call may be wrong. This CDR3 spans 13 amino acids. Germline CDR1 SQVTM, CDR2 ANQGSEA. The CDR3 reads CSVSGQATYEQYF. CDR3 DNA: TGCAGCGTTTCTGGACAGGCGACCTACGAGCAGTACTTC.

This clone was counted between two and nine times. This chain links TRBV11-3 with TRBJ2-3; D gene unclear. The germline V gene encodes CDR1 SGHNT and CDR2 YENEEA. The ends were cut back, 4 bases at V and 0 bases at J, with 2 bases in the middle. The CDR3 contains 12 residues. The CDR3 here is CASSSSTDTQYF. CDR3 sequence (DNA): TGTGCCAGCAGCTCAAGCACAGATACGCAGTATTTT.

The chain joins TRBV19 to TRBJ1-2, with 7 bases identical to TRBD1. Germline lookup yields CDR1 LNHDA and CDR2 SQIVND (reference sequence). This CDR3 has 14 amino acids. The ends lost 6 bases at V and 7 bases at J; junction bases unmatched: 11. The CDR3 loop is CASSADRATGGYTF. The CDR3 DNA is TGTGCCAGTAGCGCTGACAGGGCGACGGGTGGCTACACCTTC. The full variable domain, rest sourced from reference TRBV19 and TRBJ1-2, is DGGITQSPKYLFRKEGQNVTLSCEQNLNHDAMYWYRQDPGQGLRLIYYSQIVNDFQKGDIAEGYSVSREKKESFPLTVTSAQKNPTAFYLCASSADRATGGYTFGSGTRLTVV.